This TCR beta chain was sequenced in a study of T cell changes during pregnancy in multiple sclerosis (dated by TCRdb to about 2019). Describing the broader study: In women with multiple sclerosis, the researchers looked at how the T cell repertoire shifted as pregnancy progressed.

Library generation was performed with the immunoSEQ multiplex PCR assay. The source is immuneACCESS, and TCRdb retained only in-frame sequences with V and J called. Part of the clones is not carried over; for the studies checked, unresolved V genes explain less than half of this, and the remainder is unexplained. In all, the sample holds over 45,000 clones, and 90% of those were seen once. 2% to 2.5% of the sample is in the top ten clones. CDR1 and CDR2 (SGHNT, YENEEA) derive from the germline V gene. The CDR3 starts with the cysteine, ends with the phenylalanine, and has 15 residues. This entry keeps only the CDR3 DNA: 45 bases, framed from base 1. Trimming removed 5 bases from V and 5 bases from J; the gene matches leave 10 bases unexplained. A note on this clone: What this receptor recognizes is not known. No per-base quality is available; no much larger clone lies one base away.

The TCR originated in a female donor in good health, enrolled as a control in a pregnancy study. The sequence is built from TRBV11-3 and TRBJ2-7; 9 of the junction bases match TRBD2. Sequencing used peripheral blood, obtained in the first trimester of pregnancy. The DNA sequence follows: TGTGCCAGCAGCCGAGGGCGCGGGAGGGCAGACGAGCAGTACTTC. This translates into CASSRGRGRADEQYF.